These 5 T cell receptor beta chains were all obtained from the same sample, sequenced in a study of identifying expanded T cells in peripheral blood. Method: immunoSEQ multiplex PCR; TCRdb's copy keeps in-frame clones and lacks some. The sample lists about 110,000 clones; 80% to 90% were seen once. Sequencing used blood. The receptor set was obtained from a person aged 18 to 69 in good health.

This clone has more than one count but fewer than ten. The rearrangement links TRBV6-5 to TRBJ2-7; 11 nucleotides align to TRBD2. Germline V gene sequence: CDR1 MNHEY, CDR2 SVGAGI. J lost 3 bases, V lost 7 bases, and 8 bases had no gene match. The CDR3 contains 15 residues. The CDR3 DNA is TGTGCCAGCACCCTCGAAGGGACTAGCGGCTACGAGCAGTACTTC. This codes for CASTLEGTSGYEQYF.

The rearrangement links TRBV18 to TRBJ2-1; unclear D gene. The V gene's germline CDR1 is KGHSH and CDR2 LQKENI. This CDR3 is 16 amino acids long. Trimming left V 5 bases short and J 0 bases short, with 14 bases between. The CDR3 DNA reads TGTGCCAGCTCAGCGACGACGGCGGCCTCCTACAATGAGCAGTTCTTC. Its protein is CASSATTAASYNEQFF.

The chain has TRBV14 and TRBJ2-7; 7 nucleotides agree with TRBD1. CDR1 and CDR2 (germline): SGHDN, FVKESK. J gave up 6 bases and V 1 base, and 3 bases lay outside the gene matches. The CDR3 covers 13 residues. In DNA form, the CDR3 reads TGTGCCAGCAGCCAAGTGGCAGGGGGCGAGCAGTACTTC. Protein: CASSQVAGGEQYF.

The rearrangement links TRBV12-5 to TRBJ2-3; 13 nucleotides align to TRBD2. Germline V gene sequence: CDR1 LGHNT, CDR2 FRNRAP. With V trimmed by 7 bases and J by 0 bases, 13 bases remained unmatched. This CDR3 has 19 amino acids. CDR3 protein: CASARLGPGLAGSTDTQYF. The CDR3 coding sequence is TGTGCTAGTGCCCGATTAGGCCCGGGACTAGCGGGGAGCACAGATACGCAGTATTTT.

This rearrangement joins TRBV9 to TRBJ2-6, with 9 bases identical to TRBD1. This CDR3 contains 15 residues. J lost 2 bases, V lost 3 bases, and 0 bases had no gene match. Germline assignment: CDR1 SGDLS and CDR2 YYNGEE. The CDR3 reads CASSDRGPGANVLTF. Here the CDR3 DNA reads TGTGCCAGCAGCGACAGGGGGCCTGGGGCCAACGTCCTGACTTTC.